This record covers a single TCR beta chain. The CDR3 spans 19 residues. With V trimmed by 5 bases and J by 9 bases, 19 bases remained unmatched. The germline V gene encodes CDR1 MNHEY and CDR2 SMNVEV (reference sequence). The method was immunoSEQ multiplex PCR; TCRdb's version includes in-frame clones alone and lacks a portion of them. The sample carries 320,000 or so clones, about 90% recorded once. These data belong to a study of blood T cell repertoires in COVID-19. The specimen sequenced was PBMCs or T cells enriched from blood (not recorded which). The gene calls are TRBV27 and TRBJ1-6; 10 positions agree with TRBD1. The source is a woman aged 30 to 39 who had recovered from COVID-19. The CDR3, as DNA: TGTGCCAGCAGTACACTAAGGGGGGGGACAGGGGAGTTGTTTTCACCCCTCCACTTT. Translating it yields CASSTLRGGTGELFSPLHF.